The rows below give T cell receptor beta chains drawn from one sample of a study of blood T cell repertoires in COVID-19. Sequencing used immunoSEQ multiplex PCR; TCRdb keeps in-frame clones, though not all of them. The table lists 150,000 to 200,000 clones, approximately 85% of them singletons. The material sequenced was peripheral blood. The receptors derive from a man in his fifties or sixties with acute or convalescent COVID-19. Both conserved end residues are part of each CDR3.

V gene: TRBV5-5; J gene: TRBJ1-1; CDR3 protein: CASSHGGQGRRKAFF
V gene: TRBV19; J gene: TRBJ1-5; CDR3 protein: CASSISSSTGSSNQPQHF
V gene: TRBV5-4; J gene: TRBJ2-5; CDR3 protein: CASSGPGQGRETQYF
V gene: TRBV27; J gene: TRBJ2-7; CDR3 protein: CASSLGGLAGAEQYF
V gene: TRBV28; J gene: TRBJ1-2; CDR3 protein: CASSLSRGYTF
V gene: TRBV11-1; J gene: TRBJ2-2; CDR3 protein: CASRSYRGKAGELFF
V gene: TRBV27; J gene: TRBJ1-6; CDR3 protein: CASSLRGQNNSPLHF
V gene: TRBV27; J gene: TRBJ2-1; CDR3 protein: CASSLVAGVLNEQFF
V gene: TRBV6-5; J gene: TRBJ2-7; CDR3 protein: CASTEGWTPPEQYF
V gene: TRBV19; J gene: TRBJ2-5; CDR3 protein: CASRGNRGGETQYF
V gene: TRBV11-3; J gene: TRBJ2-7; CDR3 protein: CASSLGTSGRKYF
V gene: TRBV11-2; J gene: TRBJ2-1; CDR3 protein: CASTQPAGGSEQFF
V gene: TRBV2; J gene: TRBJ1-4; CDR3 protein: CASSERRTGSEKLFF
V gene: TRBV24-1; J gene: TRBJ2-2; CDR3 protein: CATSDHRTSGATGELFF
V gene: TRBV10-3; J gene: TRBJ2-1; CDR3 protein: CAISGVAGAYNEQFF
V gene: TRBV10-3; J gene: TRBJ1-5; CDR3 protein: CAISESQGGNQPQHF
V gene: TRBV28; J gene: TRBJ2-5; CDR3 protein: CASSPLPSAETQYF
V gene: TRBV15; J gene: TRBJ2-5; CDR3 protein: CATSRDVSRSGETQYF
V gene: TRBV10-3; J gene: TRBJ2-2; CDR3 protein: CATGTSSFAGELFF
V gene: TRBV9; J gene: TRBJ2-1; CDR3 protein: CASSPRLSGTYNEQFF
V gene: TRBV5-5; J gene: TRBJ2-2; CDR3 protein: CASSRNAAGTGELFF
V gene: TRBV9; J gene: TRBJ1-4; CDR3 protein: CASSPSGVTTNEKLFF
V gene: TRBV29-1; J gene: TRBJ2-5; CDR3 protein: CSVERGSGLAGEETQYF
V gene: TRBV19; J gene: TRBJ1-2; CDR3 protein: CASSRTDYGYTF
V gene: TRBV28; J gene: TRBJ1-3; CDR3 protein: CASSFQTRSGNTIYF
V gene: TRBV19; J gene: TRBJ2-7; CDR3 protein: CASSASNTNLLYF
V gene: TRBV11-2; J gene: TRBJ2-7; CDR3 protein: CASSSGLAGVSEQYF
V gene: TRBV4-1; J gene: TRBJ1-4; CDR3 protein: CASSQDRGATNEKLFF
V gene: TRBV19; J gene: TRBJ1-3; CDR3 protein: CASSWTSSGNTIYF
V gene: TRBV5-4; J gene: TRBJ2-7; CDR3 protein: CASSLGTGGQYEQYF
V gene: TRBV27; J gene: TRBJ1-1; CDR3 protein: CASSFTRGTEAFF
V gene: TRBV6-5; J gene: TRBJ1-2; CDR3 protein: CASSYLGQGYGYTF
V gene: TRBV19; J gene: TRBJ2-7; CDR3 protein: CASSVDPAIAGEQYF
V gene: TRBV25-1; J gene: TRBJ2-1; CDR3 protein: CASSEYSPSDNEQFF
V gene: TRBV28; J gene: TRBJ2-6; CDR3 protein: CASSSYSGPGANVLTF
V gene: TRBV4-1; J gene: TRBJ2-1; CDR3 protein: CASSQEGTGAYNEQFF
V gene: TRBV5-1; J gene: TRBJ2-7; CDR3 protein: CASRDGTPYYEQYF
V gene: TRBV28; J gene: TRBJ1-1; CDR3 protein: CASSHPGRRGAFF
V gene: TRBV10-3; J gene: TRBJ2-2; CDR3 protein: CAITPNPETGELFF
V gene: TRBV10-3; J gene: TRBJ1-5; CDR3 protein: CAISESLGGSSNQPQHF
V gene: TRBV19; J gene: TRBJ2-1; CDR3 protein: CASTGQNYNEQFF
V gene: TRBV30; J gene: TRBJ2-7; CDR3 protein: CAWGTGGGEQYF
V gene: TRBV6-5; J gene: TRBJ1-5; CDR3 protein: CASSRGQGGNMPQHF
V gene: TRBV2; J gene: TRBJ2-3; CDR3 protein: CASTEQGTDTQYF
V gene: TRBV28; J gene: TRBJ2-2; CDR3 protein: CASTGSVEAGELFF
V gene: TRBV24-1; J gene: TRBJ2-3; CDR3 protein: CATSDQGQGVDTQYF
V gene: TRBV5-1; J gene: TRBJ2-5; CDR3 protein: CASFETGQETQYF
V gene: TRBV6-5; J gene: TRBJ2-7; CDR3 protein: CASSVGVWNEQYF
V gene: TRBV5-1; J gene: TRBJ2-1; CDR3 protein: CASSGTGDEQFF
V gene: TRBV6-6; J gene: TRBJ2-1; CDR3 protein: CASRPPGLGDNEQFF
V gene: TRBV2; J gene: TRBJ2-3; CDR3 protein: CASSADWITGADTQYF
V gene: TRBV6-5; J gene: TRBJ2-3; CDR3 protein: CASTPRGTDTQYF
V gene: TRBV7-8; J gene: TRBJ2-7; CDR3 protein: CASSLVPGRSYEQYF